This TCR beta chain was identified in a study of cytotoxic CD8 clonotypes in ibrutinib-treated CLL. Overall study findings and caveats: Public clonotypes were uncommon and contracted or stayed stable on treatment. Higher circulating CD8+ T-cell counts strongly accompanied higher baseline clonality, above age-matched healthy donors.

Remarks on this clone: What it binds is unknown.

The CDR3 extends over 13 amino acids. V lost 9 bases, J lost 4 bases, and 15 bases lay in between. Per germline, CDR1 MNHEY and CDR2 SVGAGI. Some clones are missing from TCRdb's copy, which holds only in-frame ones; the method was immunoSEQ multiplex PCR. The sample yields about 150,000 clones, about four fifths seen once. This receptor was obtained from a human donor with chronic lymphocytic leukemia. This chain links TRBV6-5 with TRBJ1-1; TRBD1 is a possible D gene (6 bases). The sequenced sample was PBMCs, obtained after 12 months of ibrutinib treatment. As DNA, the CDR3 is TGTGCCAGTCGAGGGGGTTCGGGCACTGAAGCTTTCTTT. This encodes CASRGGSGTEAFF.